This T cell receptor beta chain was obtained from a study of blood T cell repertoires in COVID-19. Study at large: Samples taken during acute and convalescent COVID-19 were collected in the United States, Italy and Spain. From T cells, B-cell-depleted T cells, or PBMCs came the material, which was cDNA or gDNA.

While infection was still active, Seattle patients were enrolled and then followed longitudinally. Original methodology: Cell counts per sample came from amplifying reference gene primers. Using immunoSEQ multiplex PCR, the repertoire was profiled, and TCRdb retains in-frame clones only, with some absent. V, J and clone size derive from that table, while D and trimming were established from the DNA sequence. The sample shows some 350,000 clones, around 87% of them seen only once. Germline-derived CDR1 and CDR2 are SGHDN and FVKESK. Trimming shortened V by 3 bases and J by 0 bases, and 6 bases separated the two germline ends. The CDR3 runs 14 residues.

The V gene is TRBV14, the J gene TRBJ2-1; TRBD1 might be the D (5 bases). This sequence was found in a woman between 45 and 65 years old with COVID-19, enrolled during active disease. Specimen: peripheral blood. CDR3 region: CASSHRVSYNEQFF. The CDR3 DNA sequence: TGTGCCAGCAGCCACAGGGTCTCCTACAATGAGCAGTTCTTC.